The rows below give T cell receptor beta chains drawn from one sample of a study of blood T cells in healthy people across ages. A single record per CDR3 protein comes from TCRdb applying MiXCR to the 5' RACE reads. Of about 1,600,000 distinct CDR3 sequences in the sample, roughly 45% were seen once. The sequencing input was blood. The receptors were gathered from a woman younger than 35 in good health. Each CDR3 is given with its conserved first and last residue. D genes are given only for firm matches. Only some rows state a clone size, as once, few, many or a class for expanded clones.

j_gene | abundance | v_gene | d_gene | CDR3aa | CDR3nt
TRBJ1-6 | - | TRBV6-2/TRBV6-3 | TRBD1 | CASTPLVERGQGTLFHSYNSPLHF | TGTGCCAGCACTCCCTTAGTGGAACGAGGACAGGGGACCTTATTTCACTCCTATAATTCACCCCTCCACTTT
TRBJ1-6 | many | TRBV20-1 | - | CSARDSKSSYNSPLHF | TGCAGTGCTAGGGACAGCAAAAGCTCCTATAATTCACCCCTCCACTTT
TRBJ2-3 | - | TRBV20-1 | TRBD1 | CSALPGQGTSTDTQYF | TGCAGTGCCCTACCGGGACAGGGTACCTCCACAGATACGCAGTATTTT
TRBJ1-1 | few | TRBV28 | TRBD1 | CASRLTGANTEAFF | TGTGCCAGCAGATTAACAGGGGCGAACACTGAAGCTTTCTTT
TRBJ1-6 | few | TRBV15 | - | CATSTHNSPLHF | TGTGCCACCAGCACCCATAATTCACCCCTCCACTTT
TRBJ1-5 | - | TRBV5-5 | - | CASSLVPIINQPQHF | TGTGCCAGCAGCTTGGTTCCGATAATCAATCAGCCCCAGCATTTT
TRBJ2-5 | - | TRBV20-1 | TRBD2 | CSARAGGLQETQYF | TGCAGTGCTAGAGCGGGGGGGCTCCAAGAGACCCAGTACTTC
TRBJ1-5 | - | TRBV5-8 | - | CASSLAIIRYSNQPQHF | TGTGCCAGCAGCTTGGCCATTATCCGCTATAGCAATCAGCCCCAGCATTTT
TRBJ2-7 | - | TRBV20-1 | TRBD2 | CSARDPSSGGDEQYF | TGCAGTGCTAGAGATCCTAGTAGCGGGGGCGACGAGCAGTACTTC
TRBJ2-1 | - | TRBV3-1 | - | CASSKFRGYEQFF | TGTGCCAGCAGCAAATTTAGAGGGTATGAGCAGTTCTTC
TRBJ2-3 | - | TRBV5-1 | - | CASSLADLSTDTQYF | TGCGCCAGCAGCTTGGCCGATTTATCCACAGATACGCAGTATTTT
TRBJ2-1 | many | TRBV5-1 | - | CASSSTASSYNEQFF | TGCGCCAGCAGCTCCACAGCGTCCTCCTACAATGAGCAGTTCTTC
TRBJ1-2 | many | TRBV27 | - | CASSFSGCGYTF | TGTGCCAGCAGTTTTTCGGGGTGTGGCTACACCTTC
TRBJ1-2 | few | TRBV7-9 | - | CASSLAAVDRPNGYTF | TGTGCCAGCAGCTTAGCGGCGGTTGACAGGCCGAATGGCTACACCTTC
TRBJ2-1 | few | TRBV4-1 | - | CASSPRLGREQFF | TGCGCCAGCAGCCCTCGACTCGGTCGGGAGCAGTTCTTC
TRBJ2-7 | - | TRBV29-1 | - | CSADSGEQYF | TGCAGCGCCGACAGCGGCGAGCAGTACTTC
TRBJ2-7 | few | TRBV10-3 | - | CAIMGQGGEQYF | TGTGCCATCATGGGGCAGGGGGGCGAGCAGTACTTC
TRBJ2-1 | few | TRBV3-1 | TRBD2 | CASSQRTSGIYNEQFF | TGTGCCAGCAGCCAAAGGACTAGCGGGATCTACAATGAGCAGTTCTTC